These 7 T cell receptor beta chains were sequenced from one sample in a study of T cells after yellow fever vaccination (dated by TCRdb to about 2019). The library relied on 5' RACE. The reads were generated on an Illumina HiSeq 2500. TCRdb trimmed the raw reads at Q25, called clones with MiXCR and kept productive beta chains. When rows share a CDR3 protein, they turn into one entry using the most common DNA and genes. This sample is represented by about 360,000 distinct CDR3 sequences; 6.2% of them were singletons. The top ten constitute around 16% of the sample. The sample's treatment or condition, from its label and the paper: live attenuated yellow fever vaccine strain. The sample consisted of PBMCs, taken 5 days after the yellow fever booster vaccination. The origin of the receptors is a man aged 25-45 years who received the YFV17D yellow fever vaccine.

The chain has TRBV6-1 and TRBJ2-5, with 9 bases lining up with TRBD2. Germline CDR1 is MNHNS and CDR2 is SASEGT. V lost 5 bases and J lost 6; bases outside the gene matches: 7. This CDR3 region has 14 residues. CDR3 sequence: CASSPPGLAKTQYF. CDR3 nucleotides: TGTGCCAGCAGTCCCCCGGGACTAGCCAAGACCCAGTACTTC.

This clonotype showed up just a few times. The gene calls are TRBV18 and TRBJ2-5; D uncertain. CDR1 is KGHSH and CDR2 is LQKENI in the germline V gene. The CDR3 loop spans 15 amino acids. V shed 3 bases and J shed 0 bases, with 11 bases lying between them. The CDR3: CASSPRNGDQETQYF. CDR3 DNA: TGTGCCAGCTCACCCCGCAATGGGGACCAAGAGACCCAGTACTTC.

The J gene is TRBJ1-5, the V gene TRBV7-2; possible D gene TRBD1, 6 bases. CDR3 size: 14 residues. V gave up 2 bases and J gave up 6 bases, with 11 bases separating them. The germline gives CDR1 SGHTA, CDR2 FQGNSA. The CDR3, as DNA: TGTGCCAGCAGCTTATACAGGGACGGTCAGCCCCAGCATTTT. Translating it yields CASSLYRDGQPQHF. The complete variable domain, with remaining parts taken from reference TRBV7-2 and TRBJ1-5, reads GAGVSQSPSNKVTEKGKDVELRCDPISGHTALYWYRQSLGQGLEFLIYFQGNSAPDKSGLPSDRFSAERTGGSVSTLTIQRTQQEDSAVYLCASSLYRDGQPQHFGDGTRLSIL.

J is TRBJ2-7 and V is TRBV4-3, with 8 bases fitting TRBD2. CDR1 is LGHNA, CDR2 YSLEER, per germline. The length of the CDR3 is 16 residues. Trimming cost V 3 bases and J 1 base; bases outside gene matches: 8. The CDR3 here is CASSQGAGVGSYEQYF. In nucleotides, the CDR3 is TGCGCCAGCAGCCAGGGAGCGGGAGTCGGTTCCTACGAGCAGTACTTC.

The sample holds many counts of this clonotype. The chain links TRBV29-1 to TRBJ2-2; 8 positions match TRBD1. The length of the CDR3 is 16 residues. The ends lost 0 bases at V and 2 bases at J; junction bases unmatched: 5. Germline CDR1 SQVTM, CDR2 ANQGSEA. CDR3 residues: CSVEDLRGLNTGELFF. The CDR3 DNA reads TGCAGCGTTGAAGATCTCAGGGGGCTTAACACCGGGGAGCTGTTTTTT.

This clonotype was detected only a few times. This chain links TRBV7-2 with TRBJ2-5; D is unresolved. Germline lookup yields CDR1 SGHTA and CDR2 FQGNSA. The V and J ends lost 2 bases and 7 bases respectively, with 5 bases between them. The CDR3 is 11 amino acids. Written as DNA, the CDR3 is TGTGCCAGCAGCTTATCTCGGACCCAGTACTTC. The encoded protein is CASSLSRTQYF.

V is TRBV20-1 and J is TRBJ2-7, with TRBD2 matching over 7 bases. The CDR3 has 14 amino acids. Germline V lookup: CDR1 DFQATT, CDR2 SNEGSKA (reference sequence). The J segment lost 4 bases and the V segment lost 3 bases, leaving 9 bases of the junction unmatched. The CDR3 spells CSASGGLRTYEQYF. In DNA form, the CDR3 reads TGCAGTGCTAGTGGGGGACTAAGAACTTACGAGCAGTACTTC.